This T cell receptor (beta chain) was identified in a study of CD8+CD57+ T cells in acquired aplastic anemia. TCR beta VDJ combinations and CDR3 sequences were profiled from genomic DNA. Via MiXCR, TCRdb re-called the reads, giving one row per CDR3 protein. The sample consists of 150,000 to 200,000 distinct CDR3 sequences, around 65% of them appearing once. This clonotype is a singleton in its sample. One end of the junction fails to match germline, which may point to a read error. The CDR3 has 17 amino acids. CDR1 and CDR2 (germline): SGHTA, FQGNSA. The rearrangement joins TRBV7-2 to TRBJ2-5, with 8 bases lining up with TRBD1. Source material: sorted CD4+, CD8+, or CD8+CD57+ T cells (not recorded which) from PBMCs. The receptor comes from a human donor with severe aplastic anemia or a healthy control (not recorded which). CDR3 DNA: TGTGCCAGCAGTTTAGCAGGGGGAACAGGGGGATTCGGGACCCAGTACTTC. Translation gives CASSLAGGTGGFGTQYF. Full variable domain (outside the CDR3, taken from reference TRBV7-2 and TRBJ2-5): GAGVSQSPSNKVTEKGKDVELRCDPISGHTALYWYRQSLGQGLEFLIYFQGNSAPDKSGLPSDRFSAERTGGSVSTLTIQRTQQEDSAVYLCASSLAGGTGGFGTQYFGPGTRLLVL.